The T cell receptor (beta chain) under discussion was sequenced for a study of cytotoxic CD8 clonotypes in ibrutinib-treated CLL. Across the whole study: Once treatment had gone on for a median of approximately 11 months, range 6 to 36, response samples were drawn. Samples yielded averages of hundreds of thousands of productive templates and 75,000 to 95,000 productive rearrangements.

Using immunoSEQ multiplex PCR, the repertoire was profiled, and TCRdb retains in-frame clones only, with some absent. The sample comprises about 140,000 clones, 75% to 95% of which are singletons, and about 10% rests with the top ten. This TCR was recovered from a human donor with chronic lymphocytic leukemia. Here the sequenced sample was PBMCs, taken after 12 months of ibrutinib treatment.

This CDR3 is CASSLAPGPTYEQYF. CDR3 DNA: TGTGCCAGCAGCTTAGCTCCGGGGCCGACCTACGAGCAGTACTTC. The J gene is TRBJ2-7, the V gene TRBV7-3, with D perhaps assigned TRBD1 or TRBD2 (5 bases each). The CDR3 is 15 amino acids. Germline CDR1 SGHTA, CDR2 FQGTGA. The V and J ends lost 2 bases and 2 bases respectively, with 13 bases between them. Supplemented by reference TRBV7-3 and TRBJ2-7, the full variable domain reads GAGVSQTPSNKVTEKGKYVELRCDPISGHTALYWYRQSLGQGPEFLIYFQGTGAADDSGLPNDRFFAVRPEGSVSTLKIQRTERGDSAVYLCASSLAPGPTYEQYFGPGTRLTVT.